This T cell receptor (beta chain) was retrieved from a study of ipilimumab plus nivolumab after autologous stem cell transplantation. Turning to the study itself: A median of about 8 nivolumab and a few ipilimumab doses were given.

The sample holds a few counts of this clone. TCRdb keeps only in-frame clones here, not all; method: immunoSEQ multiplex PCR. The sample contains about 22,000 clones, roughly 74% of which appear only once. The germline V gene has CDR1 ENHRY and CDR2 SYGVKD. Trimming shortened V by 10 bases and J by 3 bases, and 17 bases separated the two germline ends. This CDR3 comprises 14 residues. Dosing: nivolumab 3 mg/kg IV, weeks 1, 4, 7, 10, then every two weeks to week 26. Source: PBMCs, taken in a trial of ipilimumab plus nivolumab as post-transplant consolidation. The sequence was collected from a male donor with diffuse large B-cell lymphoma. The chain combines TRBV10-3 with TRBJ2-3, with D tentatively TRBD1 or TRBD2 (6 bases each). CDR3 loop: CATLRGTGTDTQYF. The CDR3 region has the DNA TGTGCCACCCTGCGGGGAACAGGGACAGATACGCAGTATTTT.